What follows are 3 T cell receptor beta chains derived from one specimen sequenced in a study of blood T cell repertoires in COVID-19. Sequencing was performed with immunoSEQ multiplex PCR; in TCRdb, only in-frame clones are kept and a portion is missing. The repertoire has roughly 200,000 clones, roughly 80% of them found once; the top ten carry approximately 6%. Specimen: peripheral blood. Receptors originate from a woman aged 35 to 49 with COVID-19, enrolled during active disease.

This clone was detected only a few times. V gene TRBV7-2 combines with J gene TRBJ2-7, with a tentative D call TRBD2 (6 bases). The CDR3 spans 12 residues. V lost 5 bases and J lost 3, with 8 bases in between. Germline loops: CDR1 SGHTA, CDR2 FQGNSA. The CDR3 protein is CASSRLDYEQYF. CDR3 sequence (DNA): TGTGCCAGCAGCAGACTAGACTACGAGCAGTACTTC.

The V gene is TRBV5-5, the J gene TRBJ1-1; weak D call: TRBD1 (5 bases). The CDR3 is 14 amino acids. Germline lookup yields CDR1 SGHKS and CDR2 YYEKEE (reference sequence). Trimming removed 0 bases from V and 5 bases from J, with 11 bases in between. The chain's CDR3 is CASSLVGGRTEAFF. In nucleotides, the CDR3 is TGTGCCAGCAGCTTGGTCGGGGGTCGGACTGAAGCTTTCTTT.

This chain uses TRBV9 with TRBJ1-6, with a weak D call TRBD1 (6 bases). Trimming took off 4 bases at V and 7 bases at J, with 9 bases between the two ends. Germline V CDR1 and CDR2: SGDLS, YYNGEE. The CDR3 consists of 13 residues. The CDR3 reads CASSTGPNSPLHF. The CDR3 nucleotides read TGTGCCAGCAGCACAGGGCCCAATTCACCCCTCCACTTT.